This passage covers 31 T cell receptor beta chains from one sample sequenced in a study of cytomegalovirus exposure and HLA in healthy donors. The repertoire was sequenced with immunoSEQ multiplex PCR; TCRdb's copy has only in-frame clones and lacks some. The table lists about 150,000 clones, roughly nine tenths of them singletons. Sequenced sample: PBMCs. These receptors came from a man aged 18 to 30 in good health and CMV-seronegative.

The chain combines TRBV13 with TRBJ2-7; TRBD2 matches 8 bases. With V trimmed by 4 bases and J by 0 bases, 11 bases remained unmatched. CDR3 length equals 17 residues. Looked up from germline, CDR1 is PRHDT and CDR2 is FYEKMQ (reference sequence). Here the CDR3 reads CASSSRGAGASSYEQYF. CDR3 bases: TGTGCCAGCAGCTCTCGCGGAGCGGGGGCCAGCTCCTACGAGCAGTACTTC.

This chain uses TRBV10-3 with TRBJ2-7; 10 bases line up with TRBD1. The CDR3 spans 15 residues. CDR1 is ENHRY, CDR2 SYGVKD, per germline. V gave up 6 bases and J gave up 5 bases; unmatched junction bases: 10. The CDR3 DNA reads TGTGCCATCAGGCCGGGACAGGGGCCATCCGACGAGCAGTACGTC. Translating it yields CAIRPGQGPSDEQYV.

This chain joins TRBV7-9 and TRBJ2-3; 8 positions match TRBD2. The CDR3 runs to 14 residues. The J segment lost 4 bases and the V segment lost 0 bases, leaving 0 bases of the junction unmatched. Germline V CDR1 and CDR2: SEHNR, FQNEAQ (reference sequence). The CDR3 here is CASSLAGGADTQYF. The CDR3, as DNA: TGTGCCAGCAGCTTAGCCGGGGGGGCAGATACGCAGTATTTT.

Judged by abundance, this clone is medium-sized. The chain has TRBV30 and TRBJ2-7, with 8 nucleotides matching TRBD1. The CDR3 covers 13 residues. The V gene end was trimmed by 5 bases and the J gene end by 4 bases; junction bases not matched to a gene: 7. Germline V gives CDR1 GTSNPN, CDR2 SVGIG (reference sequence). CDR3 protein: CAWQDRAFYEQYF. DNA for the CDR3: TGTGCCTGGCAGGACAGGGCCTTTTACGAGCAGTACTTC.

The chain recombines TRBV27 with TRBJ2-1; 11 nucleotides match TRBD2. CDR3 length: 17 amino acids. With 5 bases clipped from V and 1 base from J, the junction kept 7 bases outside the gene matches. Per the germline V gene, CDR1 is MNHEY and CDR2 is SMNVEV (reference sequence). In DNA form, the CDR3 reads TGTGCCAGCAGTCCGATAGCGGGAGGGGAATCCTACAATGAGCAGTTCTTC. Translation gives CASSPIAGGESYNEQFF.

The J gene is TRBJ2-5, the V gene TRBV19; 8 bases map to TRBD1. Germline loops: CDR1 LNHDA, CDR2 SQIVND (reference sequence). The CDR3 has 13 amino acids. Trimming removed 7 bases from V and 4 bases from J; junction bases left unmatched: 5. This CDR3 is CASKRTGRETQYF. CDR3 sequence (DNA): TGTGCCAGTAAGCGGACAGGGAGAGAGACCCAGTACTTC.

This rearrangement joins TRBV5-1 to TRBJ2-7; 7 nucleotides align to TRBD2. This CDR3 spans 13 amino acids. Germline CDR1 reads SGHRS; CDR2 reads YFSETQ. V trimming: 2 bases; J trimming: 9 bases; junction bases outside the gene matches: 8. The CDR3 DNA follows: TGCGCCAGCAGCTTCTTCAGGGAGGGTGTGCAGTACTTC. This encodes CASSFFREGVQYF.

The chain couples TRBV2 to TRBJ1-5; the match to TRBD1 covers 9 bases. CDR3 length: 15 amino acids. Germline CDR1 SNHLY, CDR2 FYNNEI. V was clipped by 7 bases and J by 6 bases; unmatched bases: 10. The CDR3 here is CASNTGQGGGQPQHF. DNA of the CDR3: TGTGCCAGCAATACGGGACAGGGAGGCGGTCAGCCCCAGCATTTT.

V and J are TRBV13 and TRBJ2-7; perhaps TRBD1 as D (5 bases). The V end lost 0 bases, the J end lost 4 bases, and 7 bases lay between the germline ends. Per the germline V gene, CDR1 is PRHDT and CDR2 is FYEKMQ (reference sequence). The CDR3 runs 13 residues. CDR3 residues: CASSLGGVYEQYV. Here the CDR3 DNA reads TGTGCCAGCAGCTTAGGAGGGGTTTACGAGCAGTACGTC.

This chain uses TRBV9 with TRBJ1-2; D uncertain. Trimming shortened V by 0 bases and J by 7 bases, and 10 bases separated the two germline ends. Germline values: CDR1 SGDLS, CDR2 YYNGEE. This CDR3 has 13 amino acids. The CDR3 DNA sequence: TGTGCCAGCAGCGTAGTCAGGACTAGTGGCTACACCTTC. It codes for CASSVVRTSGYTF.

This sequence joins TRBV28 and TRBJ2-3; no definite D call. The CDR3 is made up of 14 amino acids. Trimming removed 7 bases at V and 2 bases at J, with 13 bases between. Germline-derived CDR1 and CDR2 are MDHEN and SYDVKM. Here the CDR3 reads CASIEAALTDTQYF. The CDR3 DNA follows: TGTGCCAGCATCGAGGCGGCCCTCACAGATACGCAGTATTTT.

The V call is TRBV18, the J call TRBJ1-2; 11 nucleotides align to TRBD1. J was trimmed by 5 bases and V by 6 bases; bases with no gene match: 5. Germline lookup yields CDR1 KGHSH and CDR2 LQKENI. The CDR3 covers 14 residues. The CDR3 region has the DNA TGTGCCAGCTCGACCGGGACAGGGGGTTATGGCTACACCTTC. It specifies CASSTGTGGYGYTF.

The chain joins TRBV19 to TRBJ2-7; 8 nucleotides agree with TRBD2. Per the germline V gene, CDR1 is LNHDA and CDR2 is SQIVND (reference sequence). The CDR3 length is 13 residues. Germline trimming cut 6 bases from V and 4 bases from J; bases unmatched to any gene: 5. CDR3 nucleotides: TGTGCCAGTAGCCTGGCGGGGGGTTACGAGCAGTACGTC. It is translated as CASSLAGGYEQYV.

The rearrangement joins TRBV11-3 to TRBJ1-1; 9 nucleotides line up with TRBD1. The CDR3 extends over 16 amino acids. V gave up 2 bases and J gave up 0 bases; unmatched junction bases: 4. Germline assignment: CDR1 SGHNT and CDR2 YENEEA. The CDR3 region is CASSLRTGVLNTEAFF. The CDR3 DNA reads TGTGCCAGCAGCTTACGGACAGGGGTTTTGAACACTGAAGCTTTCTTT.

This rearrangement joins TRBV7-2 to TRBJ1-2; possible D gene TRBD1, 6 bases. Looked up from germline, CDR1 is SGHTA and CDR2 is FQGNSA. CDR3 length equals 14 residues. V lost 5 bases and J lost 8, with 18 bases in between. Written as DNA, the CDR3 is TGTGCCAGCAGCGCCGGAGTTCACAGGGAGGGCTACACCTTC. Amino acid sequence: CASSAGVHREGYTF.

The gene calls are TRBV9 and TRBJ2-3; 9 bases map to TRBD2. This CDR3 has 13 residues. Germline CDR1 SGDLS, CDR2 YYNGEE. With V trimmed by 7 bases and J by 2 bases, 2 bases remained unmatched. In nucleotides, the CDR3 is TGTGCCAGCTCTAGCGGGACCACAGATACGCAGTATTTT. Encoded protein: CASSSGTTDTQYF.

This rearrangement joins TRBV7-9 to TRBJ1-2; possibly TRBD1 for D (5 bases). The CDR3 spans 16 residues. Trimming took 1 base from V and 7 from J, leaving 19 bases between them. Germline values: CDR1 SEHNR, CDR2 FQNEAQ (reference sequence). The DNA for the CDR3 is TGTGCCAGCAGCTTAGGGGGTCAAAGGGGCCGTGGTGGCTACACCTTC. Encoded protein: CASSLGGQRGRGGYTF.

V and J are TRBV5-1 and TRBJ1-1; the match to TRBD1 covers 7 bases. The CDR3 sequence is 19 residues long. With 4 bases clipped from V and 0 bases from J, the junction kept 18 bases outside the gene matches. The V gene's germline CDR1 is SGHRS and CDR2 YFSETQ. The CDR3 region is CASSPNPDRVGSMNTEAFF. In nucleotides, the CDR3 is TGCGCCAGCAGCCCCAACCCTGACAGGGTTGGATCAATGAACACTGAAGCTTTCTTT.

In DNA, the CDR3 is TGTGCCATCAGTGACAGGGATGTTTTTGGCTACACCTTC. Amino acids: CAISDRDVFGYTF. The chain couples TRBV10-3 to TRBJ1-2; tentatively, D is TRBD1 (5 bases). The CDR3 covers 13 residues. Germline CDR1 is ENHRY and CDR2 is SYGVKD. Trimming took off 3 bases at V and 7 bases at J, with 12 bases between the two ends.

The J gene is TRBJ2-7, the V gene TRBV7-8; D is perhaps TRBD2 (5 bases). CDR3 length: 16 amino acids. V was pared by 5 bases and J by 0 bases, with 17 bases between. Germline assignment: CDR1 SGHVS and CDR2 FQNEAQ. The CDR3 loop is CASSPNSARSSYEQYV. The CDR3 DNA reads TGTGCCAGCAGCCCAAATAGCGCTCGAAGCTCCTACGAGCAGTACGTC.

The chain employs TRBV13 and TRBJ2-7; 10 bases fit TRBD1. Germline values: CDR1 PRHDT, CDR2 FYEKMQ (reference sequence). The CDR3 contains 19 residues. V trimming: 4 bases; J trimming: 2 bases; junction bases outside the gene matches: 17. The CDR3 coding sequence is TGTGCCAGCAGCTCGCCCACCCAAACCGACAGGGGGCGGCCCTACGAGCAGTACTTC. Protein sequence: CASSSPTQTDRGRPYEQYF.

The chain carries TRBV30 and TRBJ2-5; possible D gene TRBD1, 6 bases. The CDR3 is made up of 12 amino acids. Germline V gene sequence: CDR1 GTSNPN, CDR2 SVGIG (reference sequence). The V and J ends lost 8 bases and 2 bases respectively, with 12 bases between them. CDR3 in amino acids: CARSGQQETQYF. CDR3 sequence (DNA): TGTGCCCGGTCGGGACAACAAGAGACCCAGTACTTC.

This chain links TRBV4-2 with TRBJ2-3, with TRBD2 matching 11 bases. The CDR3 contains 16 residues. The germline V gene has CDR1 LGHNA and CDR2 YNFKEQ. After removal of 0 bases from V and 4 bases from J, the junction contained 3 bases not matched to a gene. CDR3 region: CASSQEHSGGADTQYF. The CDR3 DNA reads TGTGCCAGCAGCCAAGAACATAGCGGGGGGGCAGATACGCAGTATTTT.

The chain uses TRBV7-7 and TRBJ2-2, with TRBD1 matching 8 bases. The CDR3 consists of 14 residues. The V gene end was trimmed by 5 bases and the J gene end by 5 bases; junction bases not matched to a gene: 4. Germline V lookup: CDR1 SSHAT, CDR2 FNYEAQ (reference sequence). CDR3 loop: CASSQDRGTGELFF. The CDR3 DNA sequence: TGTGCCAGCAGCCAAGACAGGGGTACCGGGGAGCTGTTTTTT.

The chain is built from TRBV6-1 and TRBJ2-1; 8 nucleotides match TRBD2. Germline assignment: CDR1 MNHNS and CDR2 SASEGT. The CDR3 consists of 14 residues. Trimming cost V 7 bases and J 9 bases; bases outside gene matches: 11. The CDR3 is CASNFVSGGGEQFF. DNA of the CDR3: TGTGCCAGCAACTTTGTTTCGGGAGGGGGTGAGCAGTTCTTC.

J is TRBJ1-1 and V is TRBV27; the D gene is possibly TRBD1 (6 bases). Trimming removed 5 bases at V and 2 bases at J, with 21 bases between. Germline lookup yields CDR1 MNHEY and CDR2 SMNVEV (reference sequence). CDR3 size: 17 residues. CDR3 nucleotide sequence: TGTGCCAGCAGTCGGCGGACAGCAGCAGTGGGAAACACTGAAGCTTTCTTT. This sequence encodes CASSRRTAAVGNTEAFF.

The CDR3 DNA sequence: TGCGCCAGCAGCTTCCAGACCCCGACCAGATTTGCCGGGTTCCAAGAGACCCAGTACTTC. Encoded protein: CASSFQTPTRFAGFQETQYF. The rearrangement joins TRBV5-1 to TRBJ2-5; D remains unclear. V was cut by 2 bases and J by 1 base, with 27 bases left in between. From germline, CDR1 is SGHRS and CDR2 YFSETQ. The CDR3 loop spans 20 amino acids.

The chain employs TRBV6-1 and TRBJ2-7; TRBD1 matches at 10 bases. Unmatched junction bases numbered 9, after V lost 3 bases and J lost 4 bases. CDR3 length: 16 amino acids. CDR1 and CDR2 (germline): MNHNS, SASEGT. The CDR3 DNA follows: TGTGCCAGCAGTGAGGGGATTGGACAGGGGGTATACGAGCAGTACTTC. Encoded protein: CASSEGIGQGVYEQYF.

CDR3 in DNA: TGTGCCAGCAGTTACGGGCAGTTCAACACTGAAGCTTTCTTT. This gives the protein CASSYGQFNTEAFF. The chain has TRBV6-5 and TRBJ1-1; D is ambiguous. Trimming stripped 2 bases from V and 2 bases from J, with 9 bases between. The germline V gene encodes CDR1 MNHEY and CDR2 SVGAGI. This CDR3 is built from 14 residues.

The chain couples TRBV18 to TRBJ2-5; D is uncertain. The V gene lost 5 bases and the J gene lost 4 bases, with 20 bases spanning the gap. Germline-derived CDR1 and CDR2 are KGHSH and LQKENI. This CDR3 region has 16 residues. Here the CDR3 DNA reads TGTGCCAGCTCAGCAGTCATCAGGCTAATCGGAGAGACCCAGTACTTC. This sequence encodes CASSAVIRLIGETQYF.

The V call is TRBV2, the J call TRBJ2-1; D is unclear. This CDR3 has 16 amino acids. Per the germline V gene, CDR1 is SNHLY and CDR2 is FYNNEI. V was trimmed by 1 base and J by 3 bases, leaving 13 bases between them. CDR3 coding DNA: TGTGCCAGCAGTGAAGATCGCTCGGGTATCTACAATGAGCAGTTCTTC. Translated: CASSEDRSGIYNEQFF.